The T cell receptor beta chain described here comes from a study of T cell clonality in common variable immunodeficiency. This CDR3 region has 14 residues. Germline assignment: CDR1 SEHNR and CDR2 FQNEAQ (reference sequence). This clone was detected only a few times. No antigen is known for it. The read halts 3 residues ahead of the CDR3 end, with the missing end drawn from the germline J gene. Overall study results and limits: Common variable immunodeficiency TCR beta sequences reportedly had fewer deletions and N-nucleotide insertions.

Equal genomic DNA amounts from CVID and control samples were sequenced. Only in-frame clones appear in the TCRdb table, and some are missing; sequencing was by immunoSEQ multiplex PCR. Recorded here are about 26,000 clones, none singletons. Of CVID subjects, about 14 were female and roughly 30 male, mean age approximately 40. Most patients and controls had Caucasian heritage. The sequence derives from a human donor with common variable immunodeficiency. The rearrangement uses TRBV7-9 and TRBJ1-2, with 7 bases aligning to TRBD1. The sample consisted of peripheral blood mononuclear cells. The CDR3 region is CASSRDSSFGGYTF. CDR3 DNA (partial): TGTGCCAGCAGTCGGGACAGTTCTTTCGGGGGC.